These 14 T cell receptor beta chains were sequenced from one sample in a study of T cell clonality in common variable immunodeficiency. General observations from the study: Common variable immunodeficiency TCR beta sequences reportedly had fewer deletions and N-nucleotide insertions.

The data were produced by immunoSEQ multiplex PCR, yet TCRdb's version contains in-frame clones alone and is incomplete. Singletons are absent from the sample, which has tens of thousands of clones. These receptors lack a known antigen. Source material: peripheral blood mononuclear cells. These receptor sequences come from a human donor with common variable immunodeficiency.

This clone showed up just a few times. The read halts 3 residues ahead of the CDR3 end, with the missing end drawn from the germline J gene. The chain joins TRBV11-2 to TRBJ1-2, with D possibly being TRBD1 (6 bases). Germline V gene lookup returns CDR1 SGHAT and CDR2 FQNNGV. The CDR3 length is 14 residues. The CDR3 DNA, read in part, is TGTGCCAGCAGCTTAGATCTGTCAGGGGTAGGC. Translated: CASSLDLSGVG. The entire CDR3 sequence reads CASSLDLSGVGYTF.

This clone was found many times. The read ends 3 residues shy of where the CDR3 ends; the end is completed using the germline J gene. This chain connects TRBV10-3 to TRBJ2-1; 10 nucleotides line up with TRBD1. Losses at the gene ends were 4 bases for V and 3 bases for J; bases not matched to a gene: 3. This CDR3 has 15 residues. Germline V CDR1 and CDR2: ENHRY, SYGVKD. Partial CDR3 DNA: TGTGCCATCAGTGCGGGACAGGGGAACTACAATGAG. The encoded protein is CAISAGQGNYNE. The entire CDR3 reads CAISAGQGNYNEQFF.

This clone has at least ten counts. The read ends 3 residues before the CDR3 terminus; that terminus is restored from the germline J gene. The rearrangement joins TRBV10-1 to TRBJ2-2; D unclear. V lost 3 bases and J 6 bases, leaving 8 bases between the germline ends. CDR3 length equals 13 residues. In germline, CDR1 is WNHNN, CDR2 SYGVQD (reference sequence). CDR3 in amino acids: CASSERQAGELFF. The covered CDR3 bases are TGCGCCAGCAGTGAAAGGCAGGCCGGGGAG.

This clone was counted between two and nine times. The missing CDR3 end, 3 residues past where the read stops, is filled in from the germline J gene. The V call is TRBV20-1, the J call TRBJ1-1; 7 positions agree with TRBD1. CDR1 is DFQATT, CDR2 SNEGSKA, per germline (reference sequence). J was trimmed by 1 base and V by 4 bases; bases with no gene match: 9. The CDR3 sequence is 15 residues long. The CDR3 DNA, read in part, is TGCAGTGCTAAATCGGACAGGCCACCGAACACTGAA. This sequence encodes CSAKSDRPPNTE. The CDR3 as a whole reads CSAKSDRPPNTEAFF.

This clone occurred many times. The read terminates 3 residues ahead of where the CDR3 ends, so the germline J gene completes it. This chain joins TRBV10-1 and TRBJ2-7; D might be TRBD1 (6 bases). V shed 8 bases and J shed 0 bases, with 14 bases lying between them. Germline lookup yields CDR1 WNHNN and CDR2 SYGVQD (reference sequence). The CDR3 is 14 amino acids. The sequenced CDR3 bases are TGCGCCAGCGCGCCTCAGGGGTTCTCCTACGAG. This sequence encodes CASAPQGFSYE. In full, the CDR3 is CASAPQGFSYEQYF.

In this sample, this clone turned up many times. The read finishes 3 residues shy of the CDR3 end, and the germline J gene is used to complete it. The gene calls are TRBV20-1 and TRBJ2-1; TRBD2 is a possible D gene (5 bases). The CDR3 contains 14 residues. Trimming removed 6 bases from V and 0 bases from J, with 12 bases in between. Per germline, CDR1 DFQATT and CDR2 SNEGSKA (reference sequence). The covered CDR3 bases are TGCAGTGCAACAGCGGAGAGCTCCTACAATGAG. Protein: CSATAESSYNE. In full, the CDR3 reads CSATAESSYNEQFF.

This clone was counted many times. The read terminates 3 residues ahead of where the CDR3 ends, so the germline J gene completes it. This chain uses TRBV12-3 or TRBV12-4 with TRBJ2-3; 7 nucleotides match TRBD2. This CDR3 is built from 15 residues. Incomplete CDR3 DNA: TGTGCCAGCAGTGGGGGAGGGGCTCGGGGGATGACG. Translated, it gives CASSGGGARGMT. The full CDR3 protein reads CASSGGGARGMTQYF.

At least ten counts were recorded for this clone. Read data end 3 residues before the CDR3 end; the end is taken from the germline J gene. This sample includes further DNA sequences coding for the same CDR3. The chain is built from TRBV19 and TRBJ2-1, with TRBD1 identical over 8 bases. Germline V gene sequence: CDR1 LNHDA, CDR2 SQIVND (reference sequence). There are 16 residues in the CDR3. Unmatched junction bases numbered 10, after V lost 5 bases and J lost 4 bases. CDR3 protein: CASSLNRDRIYNEQFF. The covered CDR3 bases are TGTGCCAGTAGTCTCAATCGGGACAGGATATACAATGAG.

There are many counts of this clone. The DNA ends 3 residues before the CDR3 does, and the rest of the CDR3 is filled in from the germline J gene. The chain uses TRBV19 and TRBJ2-2, with D possibly TRBD1 on 5 matching bases. The length of the CDR3 is 14 residues. CDR1 is LNHDA and CDR2 is SQIVND in the germline V gene (reference sequence). Trimming took 1 base from V and 4 from J, leaving 7 bases between them. CDR3: CASSIVGATGELFF. Partial CDR3 DNA: TGTGCCAGTAGTATAGTTGGGGCCACCGGGGAG.

This clone was seen a few times. CDR3 sequence reads: CASSRTSGGEETQYF. The part of the CDR3 DNA that was read is TGTGCCAGCAGCCGGACTAGCGGGGGGGAAGAGACC. The chain carries TRBV2 and TRBJ2-5; 15 positions match TRBD2. The CDR3 end is not reached by the read, which stops 3 residues before it; the germline J gene fills it in. The length of the CDR3 is 15 residues. Per germline, CDR1 SNHLY and CDR2 FYNNEI. J gave up 3 bases and V 6 bases, and 2 bases lay outside the gene matches.

This clone was counted many times. The CDR3 end falls 3 residues outside the read, so it is completed with the germline J gene. The chain carries TRBV10-3 and TRBJ2-2, with D uncertain. Trimming took off 2 bases at V and 3 bases at J, with 13 bases between the two ends. The CDR3 loop spans 16 amino acids. Germline V gene data show CDR1 as ENHRY and CDR2 as SYGVKD. The covered CDR3 bases are TGTGCCATCAGTGAGACTACTCTATTGGACACCGGGGAG. Residues: CAISETTLLDTGE. In full, the CDR3 reads CAISETTLLDTGELFF.

This clone was seen ten or more times. The read comes to an end 3 residues before the CDR3 does, leaving the germline J gene to fill in the end. The chain recombines TRBV6-2 or TRBV6-3 with TRBJ2-7; 7 bases fit TRBD1. This CDR3 has 13 residues. The ends lost 6 bases at V and 3 bases at J; junction bases unmatched: 5. Germline CDR1 is MNHEY and CDR2 is SVGEGT. The CDR3 reads CASSPGQNYEQYF. The sequenced part of the CDR3 DNA is TGTGCCAGCAGCCCGGGACAGAACTACGAG.

This clone has at least ten counts. Read sequence stops 3 residues before the CDR3 end, and the germline J gene provides the missing end. The genes are TRBV6-4 and TRBJ2-1, with a tentative D call TRBD1 (7 bases). Trimming shortened V by 6 bases and J by 9 bases, and 18 bases separated the two germline ends. The CDR3 has 14 residues. Germline V lookup: CDR1 MRHNA, CDR2 SNTAGT. The CDR3 bases that were read are TGTGCCAGCAGGGCCCAGGGGGGTAATACTGAG. Residues: CASRAQGGNTE. The whole CDR3 sequence reads CASRAQGGNTEQFF.

This clone was recorded many times. The read terminates 3 residues ahead of where the CDR3 ends, so the germline J gene completes it. This chain joins TRBV20-1 and TRBJ2-7; the D gene is possibly TRBD1 (6 bases). Germline values: CDR1 DFQATT, CDR2 SNEGSKA (reference sequence). Trimming stripped 3 bases from V and 0 bases from J, with 12 bases between. This CDR3 contains 14 residues. The part of the CDR3 DNA that was read is TGCAGTGCTAGGGGGACAACCAGCTCCTACGAG. It yields the protein CSARGTTSSYE. The entire CDR3 protein reads CSARGTTSSYEQYF.